One sample yielded the 24 T cell receptor beta chains listed below, sequenced in a study of blood T cell repertoires in COVID-19. Produced via immunoSEQ multiplex PCR; TCRdb's table is partial and in-frame only. The sample consists of fewer than 150,000 clones, 75% to 90% of them appearing once. The specimen sequenced was peripheral blood. These receptor sequences come from a woman between 45 and 60 years old with acute or convalescent COVID-19.

The V call is TRBV7-6, the J call TRBJ2-3, with TRBD2 identical over 11 bases. Germline V lookup: CDR1 SGHVS, CDR2 FNYEAQ. J was trimmed by 5 bases and V by 6 bases; bases with no gene match: 7. The CDR3 length is 15 residues. CDR3 nucleotides: TGTGCCAGCAGTCCTAGCGGGGGGAGAGGAGATACGCAGTATTTT. Protein sequence: CASSPSGGRGDTQYF.

The chain employs TRBV11-2 and TRBJ1-2; D is possibly TRBD1 (6 bases). CDR3 length: 14 amino acids. CDR1 SGHAT and CDR2 FQNNGV come from the germline V gene. V shed 8 bases and J shed 3 bases, with 16 bases lying between them. The CDR3 DNA reads TGTGCCAGCCTGTCATTACAGGGAGACTATGGCTACACCTTC. Its protein product is CASLSLQGDYGYTF.

This sequence joins TRBV12-3 or TRBV12-4 and TRBJ1-2; the D is unclear. The CDR3 spans 13 residues. V was clipped by 5 bases and J by 0 bases, with 7 bases between them. The CDR3 sequence is CASSTRTNYGYTF. Written as DNA, the CDR3 is TGTGCCAGCAGTACAAGAACTAACTATGGCTACACCTTC.

The CDR3 DNA reads as TGTGCCAGCGGGAGGGGGGGTTCCAATGAGCAGTTCTTC. It specifies CASGRGGSNEQFF. The chain uses TRBV12-3 or TRBV12-4 and TRBJ2-1; D is perhaps TRBD2 (7 bases). This CDR3 comprises 13 residues. Trimming pared 8 bases from V and 6 bases from J, leaving 14 bases between.

This sequence joins TRBV5-1 and TRBJ1-4; 7 nucleotides align to TRBD1. This CDR3 region has 16 residues. Unmatched junction bases numbered 6, after V lost 4 bases and J lost 0 bases. Germline assignment: CDR1 SGHRS and CDR2 YFSETQ. The CDR3 loop reads CASSPSDRPTNEKLFF. CDR3 nucleotide sequence: TGCGCCAGCAGCCCGTCGGACAGGCCAACTAATGAAAAACTGTTTTTT.

The chain combines TRBV15 with TRBJ1-4, with 8 positions matching TRBD1. J lost 6 bases, V lost 0 bases, and 6 bases had no gene match. Germline loops: CDR1 LNHNV, CDR2 YYDKDF (reference sequence). The CDR3 has 16 residues. The CDR3: CATSRDPDRDDEKLFF. In DNA form, the CDR3 reads TGTGCCACCAGCAGAGACCCGGACAGGGATGATGAAAAACTGTTTTTT.

The CDR3 region has the DNA TGTGCCAGCAGCCTAGACGTATCGGAGACCCAGTACTTC. Translating gives CASSLDVSETQYF. The chain is built from TRBV6-5 and TRBJ2-5; no reliable D call. The germline gives CDR1 MNHEY, CDR2 SVGAGI. The CDR3 has 13 residues. Trimming left V 6 bases short and J 5 bases short, with 13 bases between.

V usage is TRBV2 and J usage is TRBJ2-7, with TRBD1 identical over 7 bases. V lost 8 bases to trimming and J lost 2 bases; unmatched junction nucleotides: 3. CDR1 and CDR2 from the germline V gene are SNHLY and FYNNEI. This CDR3 is built from 12 residues. The CDR3 coding sequence is TGTGCCAGCTGGGACAGAGCCTACGAGCAGTACTTC. As protein: CASWDRAYEQYF.

This rearrangement joins TRBV9 to TRBJ2-1, with 9 bases matching TRBD2. V gave up 4 bases and J gave up 9 bases; unmatched junction bases: 17. Germline V lookup: CDR1 SGDLS, CDR2 YYNGEE. The CDR3 spans 17 residues. The CDR3 loop reads CASSPEGQRGAAGEQFF. The CDR3 DNA sequence: TGTGCCAGCAGCCCCGAGGGTCAGCGGGGGGCCGCGGGTGAGCAGTTCTTC.

This clone has just one count. The V call is TRBV28, the J call TRBJ1-3; D ambiguous. Trimming stripped 8 bases from V and 0 bases from J, with 11 bases between. The CDR3 totals 14 residues. Looked up from germline, CDR1 is MDHEN and CDR2 is SYDVKM. The CDR3: CASGPRGSGNTIYF. The CDR3, as DNA: TGTGCCAGCGGACCGCGGGGCTCTGGAAACACCATATATTTT.

The rearrangement uses TRBV10-3 and TRBJ2-7; D is possibly TRBD1 (5 bases). V was shortened by 3 bases and J by 5 bases, with 14 bases between the two germline ends. Germline CDR1 ENHRY, CDR2 SYGVKD. The CDR3 consists of 14 residues. The CDR3 spells CAISDPSEGDEQYF. In DNA, the CDR3 is TGTGCCATCAGTGATCCCTCAGAAGGGGACGAGCAGTACTTC.

The V call is TRBV5-4, the J call TRBJ2-7; TRBD2 aligns across 14 bases. V gave up 3 bases and J gave up 4 bases; unmatched junction bases: 3. The CDR3 loop spans 15 amino acids. Germline loops: CDR1 SGHNT, CDR2 YYREEE (reference sequence). As DNA, the CDR3 is TGTGCCAGCAGCTCAAGGACTAGCGGGAGGTACGAGCAGTACTTC. Its protein is CASSSRTSGRYEQYF. Using reference TRBV5-4 and TRBJ2-7 for the parts outside the CDR3, the full variable domain is ETGVTQSPTHLIKTRGQQVTLRCSSQSGHNTVSWYQQALGQGPQFIFQYYREEENGRGNFPPRFSGLQFPNYSSELNVNALELDDSALYLCASSSRTSGRYEQYFGPGTRLTVT.

J is TRBJ2-7 and V is TRBV20-1, with 10 nucleotides matching TRBD1. This CDR3 is built from 13 residues. Per the germline V gene, CDR1 is DFQATT and CDR2 is SNEGSKA (reference sequence). Unmatched junction bases numbered 6, after V lost 3 bases and J lost 7 bases. The CDR3 spells CSASKGQGNEQYF. In nucleotides, the CDR3 is TGCAGTGCTAGTAAGGGACAGGGGAATGAGCAGTACTTC.

The chain employs TRBV2 and TRBJ1-1; D is ambiguous. The CDR3 totals 13 residues. V lost 6 bases and J 5 bases, leaving 13 bases between the germline ends. Germline CDR1 and CDR2: SNHLY and FYNNEI. CDR3 protein: CASSPTPWTEAFF. CDR3 sequence (DNA): TGTGCCAGCAGCCCGACTCCATGGACTGAAGCTTTCTTT.

This chain connects TRBV9 to TRBJ2-1, with 7 bases aligning to TRBD1. CDR3 length equals 15 residues. Germline CDR1 SGDLS, CDR2 YYNGEE. V lost 4 bases, J lost 4 bases, and 8 bases stayed unmatched. CDR3 in DNA: TGTGCCAGCAGCCCCCAAGGGACAGCATACAATGAGCAGTTCTTC. As protein: CASSPQGTAYNEQFF.

This chain joins TRBV4-1 and TRBJ1-6, with D possibly TRBD1 on 5 matching bases. The CDR3 extends over 18 amino acids. V lost 2 bases to trimming and J lost 7 bases, with 21 bases between them. Germline V gene data show CDR1 as MGHRA and CDR2 as YSYEKL. The DNA of the CDR3 is TGCGCCAGCAGCCAATCGGCTCTAGGGGCAGGGTCGAATTCACCCCTCCACTTT. It yields the protein CASSQSALGAGSNSPLHF.

The genes are TRBV6-5 and TRBJ1-2; D perhaps matches TRBD1 (5 bases). Trimming pared 2 bases from V and 8 bases from J, leaving 21 bases between. The germline V gene encodes CDR1 MNHEY and CDR2 SVGAGI. This CDR3 region has 16 residues. The CDR3: CASSYQFWGFDGGYTF. The CDR3 DNA sequence: TGTGCCAGCAGTTACCAGTTCTGGGGCTTCGACGGAGGCTACACCTTC.

This rearrangement joins TRBV5-4 to TRBJ1-1; maybe TRBD1 (5 bases). Trimming cost V 3 bases and J 3 bases, with 15 bases left between them. Per germline, CDR1 SGHNT and CDR2 YYREEE (reference sequence). CDR3 length: 15 residues. CDR3 sequence reads: CASSSPTGGDTEAFF. Here the CDR3 DNA reads TGTGCCAGCAGCTCCCCGACGGGGGGGGACACTGAAGCTTTCTTT.

The gene calls are TRBV19 and TRBJ2-2; 7 bases match TRBD1. V lost 8 bases and J lost 4; bases outside the gene matches: 7. Germline lookup yields CDR1 LNHDA and CDR2 SQIVND (reference sequence). CDR3 size: 14 residues. The CDR3 bases are TGTGCCAGTGAGGGGGCCTTAGGCACCGGGGAGCTGTTTTTT. Its translation is CASEGALGTGELFF.

This clone was counted once. The rearrangement uses TRBV7-9 and TRBJ1-1, with TRBD1 identical over 7 bases. From germline, CDR1 is SEHNR and CDR2 FQNEAQ (reference sequence). The CDR3 is 11 amino acids. Trimming took 11 bases from V and 10 from J; bases not matched to a gene: 10. DNA for the CDR3: TGTGCCGTTTTGTTAGGGGACAGAGCTTTCTTT. Its translation is CAVLLGDRAFF.

This clone appeared a single time. The chain couples TRBV6-5 to TRBJ2-1; D is possibly TRBD2 (6 bases). The CDR3 extends over 13 amino acids. The V gene's germline CDR1 is MNHEY and CDR2 SVGAGI. V lost 8 bases and J lost 4, with 12 bases in between. The CDR3 loop reads CASGLARYNEQFF. The CDR3 nucleotides are TGTGCCAGCGGTCTAGCGCGTTACAATGAGCAGTTCTTC.

The chain joins TRBV7-3 to TRBJ1-6; the match to TRBD1 covers 7 bases. The V gene's germline CDR1 is SGHTA and CDR2 FQGTGA. The length of the CDR3 is 14 residues. V dropped 5 bases and J dropped 10; count of bases not matched to a gene: 8. CDR3 sequence (DNA): TGTGCCAGCAGCCTACAGGGGTTCGGGTCACCCCTCCACTTT. As protein: CASSLQGFGSPLHF.

The V call is TRBV7-6, the J call TRBJ2-5; possible D gene TRBD1, 6 bases. Germline values: CDR1 SGHVS, CDR2 FNYEAQ. The V and J ends lost 0 bases and 5 bases respectively, with 13 bases between them. The CDR3 is made up of 15 amino acids. The CDR3 DNA reads as TGTGCCAGCAGCTTAGCGCTGGGGGCCGGCGAGACCCAGTACTTC. Amino acid sequence: CASSLALGAGETQYF.

This chain links TRBV7-6 with TRBJ1-6; possible D gene TRBD1, 6 bases. CDR1 and CDR2 from the germline V gene are SGHVS and FNYEAQ. This CDR3 is 20 amino acids long. V was cut by 0 bases and J by 2 bases, with 20 bases left in between. In DNA form, the CDR3 reads TGTGCCAGCAGCTTAGCGCCCAGTGGGGGGGCGGGTCCCTATAATTCACCCCTCCACTTT. As protein: CASSLAPSGGAGPYNSPLHF.